This TCR beta chain was found in a study of T cell repertoires in cytomegalovirus infection (dated by TCRdb to between 2017 and 2020). Looking at the study overall: The HLA type of each donor mattered for the analysis, because public TCR beta signatures pointed to carriage of CMV infection along with the matching HLA type.

These reads were obtained on an Illumina HiSeq 1500. TCRdb passed the public sequencing reads through fastp at Q25 and MiXCR, retaining productive beta sequences. All rows with the same CDR3 protein become a single entry with the most common DNA and genes. In all, the sample holds almost 550,000 distinct CDR3 sequences, and about 15% of those were seen once. The top ten clonotypes cover approximately 24% of the sample. V is cut back by 6 bases and J by 2 bases, with 7 bases in the junction unmatched. From cysteine to phenylalanine, the CDR3 is 16 amino acids long. The kept DNA is CDR3 alone, 48 bases in frame from the first base. Based on the germline V gene, the CDR1 and CDR2 sequences are SGHAT and FQNNGV. This clonotype was detected ten times or more. Its target antigen remains unknown. Base qualities were left out, and no much larger clone turns up one base away. Overall study outcomes, separate from this receptor: The ex vivo response was dominated by HLA-C-restricted CMV-specific TCR beta clonotypes, which also provided the single most frequent clonotype in two of eight donors. In both this cohort and an independent cohort of 350 to 400 donors, the cumulative frequency of public TCR beta family members distinguished carriers of CMV infection plus the relevant HLA type.

The source is a human donor in good health (CMV status not recorded). Some clones in this sample may be carry-over from other donors' samples. The specimen was CD8+ T cells from PBMCs. The chain is made from TRBV11-2 and TRBJ2-4; 10 bases in the middle match TRBD1. For the CDR3, the sequence is CASRSRDRGTKNIQYF. The nucleotides read TGTGCCAGCAGATCACGGGACAGGGGAACCAAAAACATTCAGTACTTC. When the CDR3 is completed using the reference TRBV11-2 and TRBJ2-4 genes on either side, the full variable domain is EAGVAQSPRYKIIEKRQSVAFWCNPISGHATLYWYQQILGQGPKLLIQFQNNGVVDDSQLPKDRFSAERLKGVDSTLKIQPAKLEDSAVYLCASRSRDRGTKNIQYFGAGTRLSVL.